This T cell receptor (beta chain) was identified in a study of OX40 agonist ivuxolimab in advanced cancers. Study information: An anti-OX40 (CD134) antibody with agonistic activity, ivuxolimab, was administered to patients. Males comprised around 78% of the group, whose mean age was approximately 61 years (range about 20 to 85).

Trimming took 1 base from V and 4 from J, leaving 10 bases between them. The CDR3 totals 14 residues. From germline, CDR1 is SEHNR and CDR2 FQNEAQ (reference sequence). The data were produced by immunoSEQ multiplex PCR, yet TCRdb's version contains in-frame clones alone and is incomplete. The table includes tens of thousands of clones, approximately 88% detected once. In regard to this clone: The antigen remains unidentified.

Study-level results: The expanded peripheral T cells' antigen specificity was not determined.

This specimen consisted of CD4+ or CD8+ T cells sorted from blood, obtained in a trial of the OX40 agonist ivuxolimab. This receptor was taken from an adult with an advanced solid tumor such as melanoma, head and neck, liver or kidney cancer. The chain is built from TRBV7-9 and TRBJ1-1; D not resolved. CDR3 DNA sequence: TGTGCCAGCAGCTTAGTAGGCCAGATCACTGAAGCTTTCTTT. It yields the protein CASSLVGQITEAFF.